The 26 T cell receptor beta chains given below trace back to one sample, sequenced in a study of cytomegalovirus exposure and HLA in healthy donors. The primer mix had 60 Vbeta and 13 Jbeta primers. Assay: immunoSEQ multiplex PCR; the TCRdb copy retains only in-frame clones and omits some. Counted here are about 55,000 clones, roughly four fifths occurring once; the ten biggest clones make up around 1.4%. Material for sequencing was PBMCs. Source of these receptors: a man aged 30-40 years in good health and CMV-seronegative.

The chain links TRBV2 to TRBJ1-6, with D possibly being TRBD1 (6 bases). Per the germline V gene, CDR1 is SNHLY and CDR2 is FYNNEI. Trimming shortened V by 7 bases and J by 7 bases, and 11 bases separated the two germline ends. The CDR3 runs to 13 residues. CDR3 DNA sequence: TGTGCCAGCATAAGACAGGCGAATTCACCCCTCCACTTT. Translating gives CASIRQANSPLHF.

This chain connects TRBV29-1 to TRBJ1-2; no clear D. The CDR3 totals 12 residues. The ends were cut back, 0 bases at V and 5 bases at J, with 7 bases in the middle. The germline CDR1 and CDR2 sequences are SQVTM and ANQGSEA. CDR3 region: CSVEDQEYGYTF. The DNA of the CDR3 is TGCAGCGTTGAAGATCAAGAGTATGGCTACACCTTC.

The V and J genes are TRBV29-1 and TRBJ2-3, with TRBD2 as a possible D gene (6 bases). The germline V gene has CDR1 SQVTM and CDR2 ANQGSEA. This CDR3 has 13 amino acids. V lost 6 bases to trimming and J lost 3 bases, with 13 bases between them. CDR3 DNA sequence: TGCAGCGTCGGGCCCCGGGAGACAGATACGCAGTATTTT. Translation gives CSVGPRETDTQYF.

The CDR3 DNA sequence: TGTGCCACCTCAAAGAGGGGGTTGGGCACTGAAGCTTTCTTT. Protein sequence: CATSKRGLGTEAFF. The V call is TRBV19, the J call TRBJ1-1; D is possibly TRBD1 (6 bases). Germline V gives CDR1 LNHDA, CDR2 SQIVND (reference sequence). The CDR3 sequence is 14 residues long. V lost 10 bases and J 4 bases, leaving 19 bases between the germline ends.

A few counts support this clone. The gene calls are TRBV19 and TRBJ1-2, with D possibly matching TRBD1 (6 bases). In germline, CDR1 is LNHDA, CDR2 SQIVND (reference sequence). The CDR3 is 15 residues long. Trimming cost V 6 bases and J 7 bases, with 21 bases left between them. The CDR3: CASSPFLQGGGGYTF. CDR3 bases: TGTGCCAGTAGCCCATTTCTACAGGGTGGAGGTGGCTACACCTTC.

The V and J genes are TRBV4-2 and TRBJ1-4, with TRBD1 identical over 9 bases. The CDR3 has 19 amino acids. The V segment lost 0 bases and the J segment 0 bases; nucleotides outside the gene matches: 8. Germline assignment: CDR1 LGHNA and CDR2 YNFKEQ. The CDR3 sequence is CASSQDPGTGTATNEKLFF. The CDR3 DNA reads TGTGCCAGCAGCCAAGATCCGGGGACAGGGACCGCAACTAATGAAAAACTGTTTTTT.

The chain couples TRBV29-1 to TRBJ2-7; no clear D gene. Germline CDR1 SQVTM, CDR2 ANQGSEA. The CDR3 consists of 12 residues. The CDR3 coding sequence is TGCACCCCTGACTGCCTCTCCTACGAGCAGTACTTC. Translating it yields CTPDCLSYEQYF.

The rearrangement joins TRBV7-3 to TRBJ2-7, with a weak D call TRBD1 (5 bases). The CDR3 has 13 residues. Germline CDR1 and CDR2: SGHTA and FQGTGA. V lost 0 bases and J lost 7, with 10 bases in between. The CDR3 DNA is TGTGCCAGCAGCTTAACAGGGGTGGGAGAGCAGTACTTC. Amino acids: CASSLTGVGEQYF.

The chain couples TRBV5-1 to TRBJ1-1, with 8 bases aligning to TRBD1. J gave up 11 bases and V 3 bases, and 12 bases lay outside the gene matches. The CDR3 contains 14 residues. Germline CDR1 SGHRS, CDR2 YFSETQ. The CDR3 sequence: CASSSTRTGSDAFF. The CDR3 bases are TGCGCCAGCAGCTCCACCCGGACAGGGTCGGATGCTTTCTTT.

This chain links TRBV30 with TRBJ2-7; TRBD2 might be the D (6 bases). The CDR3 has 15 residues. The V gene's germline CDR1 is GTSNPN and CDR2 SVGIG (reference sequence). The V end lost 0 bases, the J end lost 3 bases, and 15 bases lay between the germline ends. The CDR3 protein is CAWSVGWDLGYEQYF. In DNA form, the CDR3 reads TGTGCCTGGAGTGTAGGTTGGGACTTGGGCTACGAGCAGTACTTC.

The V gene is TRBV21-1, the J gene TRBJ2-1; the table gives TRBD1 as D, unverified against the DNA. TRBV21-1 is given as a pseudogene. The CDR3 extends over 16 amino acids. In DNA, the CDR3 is TGTGCCAGCAGCGGGCGGACAGGGCGTACCTACAATGAGCAGTTCTTC. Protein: CASSGRTGRTYNEQFF.

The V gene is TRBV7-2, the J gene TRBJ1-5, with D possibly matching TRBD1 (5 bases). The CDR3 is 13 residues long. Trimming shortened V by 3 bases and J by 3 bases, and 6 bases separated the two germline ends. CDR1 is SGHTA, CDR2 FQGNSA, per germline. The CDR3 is CASSLTDNQPQHF. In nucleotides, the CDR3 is TGTGCCAGCAGCTTGACAGACAATCAGCCCCAGCATTTT.

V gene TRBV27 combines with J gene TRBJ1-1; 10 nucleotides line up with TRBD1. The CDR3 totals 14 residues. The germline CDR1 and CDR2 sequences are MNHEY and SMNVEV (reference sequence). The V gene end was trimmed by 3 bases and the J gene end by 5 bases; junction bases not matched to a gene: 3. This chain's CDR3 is CASSFGTGETEAFF. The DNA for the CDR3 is TGTGCCAGCAGTTTCGGGACAGGGGAGACTGAAGCTTTCTTT.

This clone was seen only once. For the CDR3, the DNA is TGTGCCAGCAGCTTGGGCAGGGCACTCCGGGCTTTCTTT. Protein sequence: CASSLGRALRAFF. V is TRBV5-8 and J is TRBJ1-1; TRBD1 might be the D (5 bases). From germline, CDR1 is SGHTS and CDR2 YDEGEE. Deletions cut 0 bases from V and 11 bases from J, with 14 bases between. This CDR3 spans 13 amino acids.

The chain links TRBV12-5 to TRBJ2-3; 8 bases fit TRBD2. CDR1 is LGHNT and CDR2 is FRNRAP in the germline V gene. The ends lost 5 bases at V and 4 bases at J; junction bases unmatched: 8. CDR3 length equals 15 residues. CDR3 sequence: CASGVGRGGSDTQYF. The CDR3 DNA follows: TGTGCTAGTGGTGTGGGTCGGGGGGGTTCAGATACGCAGTATTTT.

The CDR3 protein is CASSEFKTQYF. CDR3 nucleotides: TGTGCCAGCAGTGAATTCAAGACCCAGTACTTC. The V gene is TRBV6-1, the J gene TRBJ2-5; the D is unclear. The germline gives CDR1 MNHNS, CDR2 SASEGT. Between the trimmed V and J ends, which lost 2 bases and 6 bases, there was a span of 4 bases. The CDR3 is 11 amino acids.

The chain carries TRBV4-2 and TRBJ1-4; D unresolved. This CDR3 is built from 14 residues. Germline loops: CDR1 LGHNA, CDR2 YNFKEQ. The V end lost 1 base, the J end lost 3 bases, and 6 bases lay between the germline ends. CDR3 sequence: CASSQARSNEKLFF. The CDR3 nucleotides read TGTGCCAGCAGCCAAGCCAGATCTAATGAAAAACTGTTTTTT.

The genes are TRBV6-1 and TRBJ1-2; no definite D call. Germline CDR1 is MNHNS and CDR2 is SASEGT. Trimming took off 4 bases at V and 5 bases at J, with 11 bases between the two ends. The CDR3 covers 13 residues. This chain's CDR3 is CASSGLDLYGYTF. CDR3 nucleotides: TGTGCCAGCAGTGGGCTTGACTTGTATGGCTACACCTTC.

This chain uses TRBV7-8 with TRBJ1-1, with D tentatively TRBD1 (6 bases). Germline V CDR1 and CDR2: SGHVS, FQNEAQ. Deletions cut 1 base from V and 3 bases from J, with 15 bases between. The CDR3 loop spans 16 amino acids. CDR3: CASSLGEGGWYTEAFF. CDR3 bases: TGTGCCAGCAGCTTAGGGGAAGGGGGTTGGTACACTGAAGCTTTCTTT.

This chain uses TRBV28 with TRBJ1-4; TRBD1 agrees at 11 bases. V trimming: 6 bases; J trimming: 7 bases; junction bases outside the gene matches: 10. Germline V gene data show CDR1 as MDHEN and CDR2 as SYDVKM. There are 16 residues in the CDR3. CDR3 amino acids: CASRGDRGLYGEKLFF. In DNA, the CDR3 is TGTGCCAGCAGGGGGGACAGGGGGTTATACGGTGAAAAACTGTTTTTT.

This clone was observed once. For the CDR3, the DNA is TGTGCCAGCAGCCTACCACAGGGGCGCAATTCACCCCTCCACTTT. This translates into CASSLPQGRNSPLHF. The chain uses TRBV5-6 and TRBJ1-6, with TRBD1 identical over 7 bases. The CDR3 loop spans 15 amino acids. CDR1 is SGHDT, CDR2 YYEEEE, per germline. Trimming at V came to 4 bases and at J to 7 bases, leaving 8 bases not matched to a gene.

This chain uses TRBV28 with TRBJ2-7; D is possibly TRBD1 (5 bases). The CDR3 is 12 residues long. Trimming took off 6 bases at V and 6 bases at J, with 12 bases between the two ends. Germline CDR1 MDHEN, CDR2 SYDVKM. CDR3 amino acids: CASRQDKPEQYF. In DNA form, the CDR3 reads TGTGCCAGCAGACAGGACAAACCCGAGCAGTACTTC.

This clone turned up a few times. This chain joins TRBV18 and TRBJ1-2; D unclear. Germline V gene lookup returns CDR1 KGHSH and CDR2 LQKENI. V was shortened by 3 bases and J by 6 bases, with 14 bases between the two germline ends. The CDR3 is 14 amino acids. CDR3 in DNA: TGTGCCAGCTCACCGGCGGGAGGGTTGGATGGCTACACCTTC. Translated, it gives CASSPAGGLDGYTF.

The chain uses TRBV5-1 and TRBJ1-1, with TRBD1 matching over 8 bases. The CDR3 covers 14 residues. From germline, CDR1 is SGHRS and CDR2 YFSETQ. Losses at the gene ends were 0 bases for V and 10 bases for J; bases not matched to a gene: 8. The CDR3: CASSLAGVDRGAFF. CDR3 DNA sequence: TGCGCCAGCAGCTTGGCCGGGGTCGACAGGGGAGCTTTCTTT.

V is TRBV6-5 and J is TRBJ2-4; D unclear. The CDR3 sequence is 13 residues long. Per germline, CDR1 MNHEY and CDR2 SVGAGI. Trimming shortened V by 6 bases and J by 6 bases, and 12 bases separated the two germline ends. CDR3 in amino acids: CASSQMNRNIQYF. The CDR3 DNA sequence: TGTGCCAGCAGCCAAATGAACAGAAACATTCAGTACTTC.

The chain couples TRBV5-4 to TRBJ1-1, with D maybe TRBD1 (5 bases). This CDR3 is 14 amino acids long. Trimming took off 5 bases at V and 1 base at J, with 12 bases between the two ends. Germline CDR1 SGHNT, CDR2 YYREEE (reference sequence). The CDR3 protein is CASSPGSPNTEAFF. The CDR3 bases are TGTGCCAGCAGTCCAGGGTCTCCGAACACTGAAGCTTTCTTT. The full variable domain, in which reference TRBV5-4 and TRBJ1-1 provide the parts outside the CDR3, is ETGVTQSPTHLIKTRGQQVTLRCSSQSGHNTVSWYQQALGQGPQFIFQYYREEENGRGNFPPRFSGLQFPNYSSELNVNALELDDSALYLCASSPGSPNTEAFFGQGTRLTVV.